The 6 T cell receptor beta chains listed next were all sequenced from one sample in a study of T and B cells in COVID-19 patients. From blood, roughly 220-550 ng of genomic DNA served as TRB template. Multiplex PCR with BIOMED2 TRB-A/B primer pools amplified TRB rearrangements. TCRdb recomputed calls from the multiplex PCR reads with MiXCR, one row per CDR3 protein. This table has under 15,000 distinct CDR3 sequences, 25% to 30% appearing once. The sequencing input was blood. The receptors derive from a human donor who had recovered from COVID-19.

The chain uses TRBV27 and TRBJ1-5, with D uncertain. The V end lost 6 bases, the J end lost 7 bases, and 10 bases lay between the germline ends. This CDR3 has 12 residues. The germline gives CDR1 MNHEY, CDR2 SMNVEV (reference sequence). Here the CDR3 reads CASSEGGQPQHF. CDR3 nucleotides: TGTGCCAGCAGCGAGGGAGGACAGCCCCAGCATTTT.

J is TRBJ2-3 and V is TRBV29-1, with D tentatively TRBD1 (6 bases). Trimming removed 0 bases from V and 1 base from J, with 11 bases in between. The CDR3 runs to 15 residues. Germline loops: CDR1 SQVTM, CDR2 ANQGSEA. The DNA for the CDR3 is TGCAGCGTTGAAGAGGCGGCAGGGGGCACAGATACGCAGTATTTT. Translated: CSVEEAAGGTDTQYF.

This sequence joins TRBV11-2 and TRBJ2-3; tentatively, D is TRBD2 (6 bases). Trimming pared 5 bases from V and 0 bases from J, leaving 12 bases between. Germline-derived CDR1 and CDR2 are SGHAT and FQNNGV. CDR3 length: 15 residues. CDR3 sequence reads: CASSRLVRSTDTQYF. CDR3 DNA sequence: TGTGCCAGCAGCCGACTAGTTAGGAGCACAGATACGCAGTATTTT.

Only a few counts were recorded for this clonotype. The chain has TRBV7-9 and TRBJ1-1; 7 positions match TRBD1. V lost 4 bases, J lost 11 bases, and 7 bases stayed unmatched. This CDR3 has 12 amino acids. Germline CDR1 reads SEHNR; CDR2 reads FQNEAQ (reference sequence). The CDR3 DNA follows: TGTGCCAGCAGCTCTCAGACAGGGAGGGCTTTCTTT. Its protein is CASSSQTGRAFF.

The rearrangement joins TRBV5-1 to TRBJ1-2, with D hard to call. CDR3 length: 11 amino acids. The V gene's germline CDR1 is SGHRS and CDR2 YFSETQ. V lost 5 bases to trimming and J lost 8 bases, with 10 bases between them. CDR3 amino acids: CASRGNEGYTF. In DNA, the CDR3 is TGCGCCAGCAGAGGGAACGAGGGCTACACCTTC.

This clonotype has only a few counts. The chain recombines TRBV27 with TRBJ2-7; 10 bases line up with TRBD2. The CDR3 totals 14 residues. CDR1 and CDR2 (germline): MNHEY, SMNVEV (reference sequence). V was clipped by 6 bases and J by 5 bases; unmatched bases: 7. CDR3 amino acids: CASSARGTSDEQYF. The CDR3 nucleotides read TGTGCCAGCAGCGCTAGGGGGACTAGCGACGAGCAGTACTTC.